These T cell receptor beta chains were read from a single sample in a study of blood T cell repertoires in COVID-19. Sequencing was performed with immunoSEQ multiplex PCR; in TCRdb, only in-frame clones are kept and a portion is missing. In the table there are approximately 250,000 clones, around 89% of which are singletons. Sample: PBMCs or T cells enriched from blood (not recorded which). These receptors all come from a woman in her 40s with acute COVID-19. CDR3s include the opening cysteine and the closing phenylalanine or tryptophan. Each record gives: CDR3 protein, CDR3 DNA, J gene, D gene, clone size, V gene. A D gene is named only where the DNA matches it firmly. Size is stated for part of the rows, as once, few or many counts, or as a class when the clone is expanded.

cdr3_aa: CAPVPGKGATNEKLFF; cdr3_nt: TGCGCCCCCGTCCCCGGAAAGGGGGCAACTAATGAAAAACTGTTTTTT; j_call: TRBJ1-4; d_call: .; clone_size: .; v_call: TRBV5-1
cdr3_aa: CASSLDPGSDTQYF; cdr3_nt: TGTGCCAGCAGCTTAGACCCGGGATCAGATACGCAGTATTTT; j_call: TRBJ2-3; d_call: .; clone_size: .; v_call: TRBV7-8
cdr3_aa: CASSYESRTGVGYTF; cdr3_nt: TGTGCCAGCAGTTACGAGTCTAGGACAGGGGTTGGCTACACCTTC; j_call: TRBJ1-2; d_call: TRBD1; clone_size: few; v_call: TRBV6-5
cdr3_aa: CASRLAAGGSSYNSPLHF; cdr3_nt: TGTGCCAGCAGGTTGGCAGCGGGGGGTAGCTCCTATAATTCACCCCTCCACTTT; j_call: TRBJ1-6; d_call: .; clone_size: .; v_call: TRBV2
cdr3_aa: CASSMRQATNYGYTF; cdr3_nt: TGTGCCAGTAGCATGCGACAGGCGACTAACTATGGCTACACCTTC; j_call: TRBJ1-2; d_call: .; clone_size: .; v_call: TRBV19
cdr3_aa: CASSSPNPTNTGELFF; cdr3_nt: TGTGCCAGCAGTTCGCCTAACCCTACGAACACCGGGGAGCTGTTTTTT; j_call: TRBJ2-2; d_call: .; clone_size: .; v_call: TRBV6-5
cdr3_aa: CASSPNRGEAFF; cdr3_nt: TGTGCCAGCAGCCCTAACAGGGGAGAAGCTTTCTTT; j_call: TRBJ1-1; d_call: TRBD1; clone_size: .; v_call: TRBV12-3/TRBV12-4
cdr3_aa: CASSKEWGLRRGISGYGYTF; cdr3_nt: TGTGCCAGCAGCAAAGAGTGGGGGTTACGCCGGGGGATCAGCGGCTATGGCTACACCTTC; j_call: TRBJ1-2; d_call: .; clone_size: .; v_call: TRBV21-1
cdr3_aa: CASSKERGVTNEQFF; cdr3_nt: TGTGCCAGCAGTAAAGAGCGGGGGGTTACCAATGAGCAGTTCTTC; j_call: TRBJ2-1; d_call: TRBD2; clone_size: .; v_call: TRBV2
cdr3_aa: CAWSGGDNQPQHF; cdr3_nt: TGTGCCTGGAGTGGGGGGGACAATCAGCCCCAGCATTTT; j_call: TRBJ1-5; d_call: .; clone_size: .; v_call: TRBV30
cdr3_aa: CASRRSGQGRGTEAFF; cdr3_nt: TGTGCCAGCAGGCGGTCGGGACAGGGTCGAGGCACTGAAGCTTTCTTT; j_call: TRBJ1-1; d_call: TRBD1; clone_size: .; v_call: TRBV5-4
cdr3_aa: CASKEDSYGYTF; cdr3_nt: TGTGCCAGCAAGGAGGACAGCTATGGCTACACCTTC; j_call: TRBJ1-2; d_call: .; clone_size: .; v_call: TRBV2
cdr3_aa: CASRTRGANVLTF; cdr3_nt: TGTGCCAGCAGGACACGAGGGGCCAACGTCCTGACTTTC; j_call: TRBJ2-6; d_call: .; clone_size: .; v_call: TRBV3-1/TRBV3-2
cdr3_aa: CASSEAGALWSNTGELFF; cdr3_nt: TGTGCCAGCAGTGAAGCGGGGGCCCTTTGGTCGAACACCGGGGAGCTGTTTTTT; j_call: TRBJ2-2; d_call: .; clone_size: .; v_call: TRBV2
cdr3_aa: CASSPPTQETQYF; cdr3_nt: TGTGCCAGCAGCCCCCCCACTCAAGAGACCCAGTACTTC; j_call: TRBJ2-5; d_call: .; clone_size: .; v_call: TRBV7-2
cdr3_aa: CASSLVVRYSPLHF; cdr3_nt: TGTGCCAGCAGCTTAGTGGTGCGGTATTCACCCCTCCACTTT; j_call: TRBJ1-6; d_call: .; clone_size: .; v_call: TRBV11-2
cdr3_aa: CASSPPGFPDTDTQYF; cdr3_nt: TGTGCCAGCAGTCCCCCAGGCTTCCCGGACACAGATACGCAGTATTTT; j_call: TRBJ2-3; d_call: .; clone_size: .; v_call: TRBV25-1
cdr3_aa: CASSLEQGREKLFF; cdr3_nt: TGTGCCAGCAGCTTAGAACAGGGGCGCGAAAAACTGTTTTTT; j_call: TRBJ1-4; d_call: TRBD1; clone_size: .; v_call: TRBV7-9
cdr3_aa: CASSEAKDTESSYNSPLHF; cdr3_nt: TGCGCCAGCAGTGAGGCCAAAGACACAGAGAGCTCCTATAATTCACCCCTCCACTTT; j_call: TRBJ1-6; d_call: .; clone_size: .; v_call: TRBV10-2
cdr3_aa: CASSSQGVGSETQYF; cdr3_nt: TGCGCCAGCAGCTCACAGGGAGTTGGTTCAGAGACCCAGTACTTC; j_call: TRBJ2-5; d_call: .; clone_size: .; v_call: TRBV5-1
cdr3_aa: CATQPRGARQDQPQHF; cdr3_nt: TGTGCCACCCAACCCCGTGGGGCACGCCAAGATCAGCCCCAGCATTTT; j_call: TRBJ1-5; d_call: .; clone_size: many; v_call: TRBV19